Listed here are 30 T cell receptor beta chains from one sample, sequenced in a study of cytomegalovirus exposure and HLA in healthy donors. PCR used 60 Vbeta primers and 13 Jbeta primers. This table comes from immunoSEQ multiplex PCR, and its TCRdb copy is limited to in-frame clones, with some not included. The top ten clones hold 0.85% of a sample with some 170,000 clones, around nine tenths of them seen once. Input material: PBMCs. These TCRs come from a woman in her twenties or thirties in good health and CMV-seronegative.

The CDR3 nucleotides read TGCGCCAGCAGCCCAAGACAGGGGGCCGACTCTGAGCAGTTCTTC. Residues: CASSPRQGADSEQFF. The chain combines TRBV4-1 with TRBJ2-1, with 10 positions matching TRBD1. This CDR3 has 15 amino acids. Germline CDR1 reads MGHRA; CDR2 reads YSYEKL. V was clipped by 4 bases and J by 9 bases; unmatched bases: 9.

The chain links TRBV5-1 to TRBJ2-5; 7 nucleotides align to TRBD2. Germline loops: CDR1 SGHRS, CDR2 YFSETQ. The CDR3 loop spans 14 amino acids. With V trimmed by 4 bases and J by 1 base, 4 bases remained unmatched. CDR3 in DNA: TGCGCCAGCAGCATGGGACTAATCCAAGAGACCCAGTACTTC. Amino acid sequence: CASSMGLIQETQYF.

The chain carries TRBV30 and TRBJ1-4, with 8 positions matching TRBD1. The CDR3 sequence is 17 residues long. Trimming took 1 base from V and 6 from J; bases not matched to a gene: 13. CDR1 and CDR2 from the germline V gene are GTSNPN and SVGIG (reference sequence). This chain's CDR3 is CAWSGVRGPGGDEKLFF. The CDR3 coding sequence is TGTGCCTGGAGTGGGGTCAGAGGGCCAGGGGGCGATGAAAAACTGTTTTTT.

This chain uses TRBV6-1 with TRBJ2-7, with 10 bases fitting TRBD2. This CDR3 spans 13 amino acids. Per the germline V gene, CDR1 is MNHNS and CDR2 is SASEGT. V trimming: 8 bases; J trimming: 2 bases; junction bases outside the gene matches: 3. CDR3 protein: CASGLAAPYEQYF. In DNA, the CDR3 is TGTGCCAGCGGACTAGCGGCCCCCTACGAGCAGTACTTC.

The rearrangement uses TRBV18 and TRBJ1-2, with 9 bases aligning to TRBD1. After removal of 6 bases from V and 6 bases from J, the junction contained 8 bases not matched to a gene. Germline CDR1 KGHSH, CDR2 LQKENI. The CDR3 has 14 residues. DNA for the CDR3: TGTGCCAGCTCGCTCACAGGGGGCGCCGATGGCTACACCTTC. Its protein product is CASSLTGGADGYTF.

This clone was detected only once. The chain employs TRBV29-1 and TRBJ1-3, with 7 bases fitting TRBD1. CDR1 is SQVTM, CDR2 ANQGSEA, per germline. This CDR3 is 14 amino acids long. Trimming removed 8 bases from V and 3 bases from J; junction bases left unmatched: 10. CDR3 residues: CSTSDRLGGNTIYF. In DNA, the CDR3 is TGCAGCACCTCGGACAGGTTAGGTGGAAACACCATATATTTT.

V and J are TRBV19 and TRBJ1-4; D unclear. The CDR3 sequence is 14 residues long. V dropped 6 bases and J dropped 2 bases, with 10 bases sitting between them. The germline V gene encodes CDR1 LNHDA and CDR2 SQIVND (reference sequence). CDR3 coding DNA: TGTGCCAGTAGGAGATCCTTCACTAATGAAAAACTGTTTTTT. This codes for CASRRSFTNEKLFF.

The rearrangement uses TRBV28 and TRBJ2-7, with 11 positions matching TRBD2. The CDR3 sequence is 14 residues long. From germline, CDR1 is MDHEN and CDR2 SYDVKM. Trimming removed 6 bases from V and 4 bases from J; junction bases left unmatched: 5. DNA for the CDR3: TGTGCCAGCAGCCAGACTAGCGGGACATACGAGCAGTACTTC. Its protein is CASSQTSGTYEQYF.

The chain combines TRBV5-1 with TRBJ2-1; 12 nucleotides match TRBD1. CDR3 length: 17 residues. Germline V CDR1 and CDR2: SGHRS, YFSETQ. Germline trimming cut 0 bases from V and 7 bases from J; bases unmatched to any gene: 8. CDR3 loop: CASSLAPGQGAKNEQFF. The DNA of the CDR3 is TGCGCCAGCAGCTTGGCCCCGGGACAGGGGGCGAAAAATGAGCAGTTCTTC.

This sequence joins TRBV6-1 and TRBJ1-2; D possibly corresponds to TRBD1 (5 bases). This CDR3 has 14 residues. CDR1 is MNHNS and CDR2 is SASEGT in the germline V gene. The V end lost 1 base, the J end lost 0 bases, and 6 bases lay between the germline ends. Here the CDR3 DNA reads TGTGCCAGCAGTGAAGACAGGTCTAACTATGGCTACACCTTC. Encoded protein: CASSEDRSNYGYTF.

The chain recombines TRBV19 with TRBJ2-5; 7 positions agree with TRBD2. TRBJ2-7 matches the DNA end more closely, so the J call is doubtful. The germline CDR1 and CDR2 sequences are LNHDA and SQIVND (reference sequence). The CDR3 is 13 amino acids. The CDR3 region has the DNA TGTGCCAGTAGTCGCGGGGGACCCTACGAGCAGTACTTC. Encoded protein: CASSRGGPYEQYF.

V is TRBV15 and J is TRBJ1-1; maybe TRBD1 (6 bases). The CDR3 covers 18 residues. Germline V gene sequence: CDR1 LNHNV, CDR2 YYDKDF (reference sequence). Trimming shortened V by 6 bases and J by 0 bases, and 23 bases separated the two germline ends. The DNA for the CDR3 is TGTGCCACCAGGAATGCTGTTTTAGGGACAACTATGAACACTGAAGCTTTCTTT. It yields the protein CATRNAVLGTTMNTEAFF.

The chain is built from TRBV7-3 and TRBJ2-2, with D possibly being TRBD2 (7 bases). Germline CDR1 reads SGHTA; CDR2 reads FQGTGA. Trimming removed 1 base from V and 7 bases from J, with 19 bases in between. This CDR3 region has 17 residues. CDR3 amino acids: CASSLREGEPEHGELFF. The DNA for the CDR3 is TGTGCCAGCAGCTTAAGGGAGGGGGAGCCCGAACACGGGGAGCTGTTTTTT.

The chain couples TRBV7-8 to TRBJ2-3, with TRBD2 identical over 8 bases. The CDR3 is 17 residues long. With V trimmed by 5 bases and J by 4 bases, 14 bases remained unmatched. CDR1 SGHVS and CDR2 FQNEAQ come from the germline V gene. In nucleotides, the CDR3 is TGTGCCAGCAGCCCGCGGGGGCGGGGGGCTTCCCCAGATACGCAGTATTTT. Translation: CASSPRGRGASPDTQYF.

The chain recombines TRBV14 with TRBJ2-1; 9 bases align to TRBD2. CDR3 size: 16 residues. The trim removed 1 base at V and 10 bases at J, leaving 11 bases unmatched. Germline lookup yields CDR1 SGHDN and CDR2 FVKESK. The CDR3 sequence: CASSQAGLAGIGEQFF. CDR3 DNA: TGTGCCAGCAGCCAAGCAGGCCTAGCGGGAATCGGGGAGCAGTTCTTC.

V gene TRBV7-2 combines with J gene TRBJ2-2; 8 positions agree with TRBD1. This CDR3 is built from 15 residues. Germline assignment: CDR1 SGHTA and CDR2 FQGNSA. V lost 3 bases, J lost 1 base, and 1 base stayed unmatched. CDR3 loop: CASSFDRGNTGELFF. Here the CDR3 DNA reads TGTGCCAGCAGCTTCGACAGGGGGAACACCGGGGAGCTGTTTTTT.

This clone turned up a few times. The CDR3 protein is CASSLEVLAGGSTDTQYF. In DNA form, the CDR3 reads TGTGCCAGCAGCTTGGAGGTACTAGCGGGAGGAAGCACAGATACGCAGTATTTT. V gene TRBV5-6 combines with J gene TRBJ2-3; TRBD2 matches at 12 bases. With V trimmed by 0 bases and J by 0 bases, 5 bases remained unmatched. Germline values: CDR1 SGHDT, CDR2 YYEEEE. The length of the CDR3 is 18 residues.

The chain recombines TRBV28 with TRBJ2-5, with 8 bases that match TRBD2. The germline CDR1 and CDR2 sequences are MDHEN and SYDVKM. The CDR3 is 14 amino acids. CDR3: CAMNSGNRMETQYF. CDR3 in DNA: TGTGCGATGAATAGCGGGAATAGGATGGAGACCCAGTACTTC.

This chain links TRBV4-3 with TRBJ2-3; 9 bases are a match to TRBD2. Germline V gene sequence: CDR1 LGHNA, CDR2 YSLEER. V was pared by 5 bases and J by 2 bases, with 5 bases of the junction left unmatched. The CDR3 spans 15 residues. For the CDR3, the DNA is TGCGCCAGCAGCGCATTAGCGGGGGCCACAGATACGCAGTATTTT. It yields the protein CASSALAGATDTQYF.

The J gene is TRBJ2-1, the V gene TRBV29-1, with 7 bases matching TRBD1. Trimming at V came to 6 bases and at J to 5 bases, leaving 4 bases not matched to a gene. The CDR3 totals 12 residues. The germline gives CDR1 SQVTM, CDR2 ANQGSEA. CDR3 coding DNA: TGCAGCGTCACAGGGGTTCACAATGAGCAGTTCTTC. This encodes CSVTGVHNEQFF.

This clone was counted once. This rearrangement joins TRBV7-8 to TRBJ1-5; 9 bases match TRBD1. J lost 5 bases, V lost 3 bases, and 2 bases had no gene match. There are 14 residues in the CDR3. Germline-derived CDR1 and CDR2 are SGHVS and FQNEAQ. CDR3 nucleotide sequence: TGTGCCAGCAGCTTCGACAGGGGGGATCAGCCCCAGCATTTT. This translates into CASSFDRGDQPQHF.

CDR3 DNA sequence: TGCGCCAGCAGCCTCTGGAGCGGAGAAAATCAGCCCCAGCATTTT. This encodes CASSLWSGENQPQHF. This chain uses TRBV5-1 with TRBJ1-5; unclear D gene. Germline CDR1 SGHRS, CDR2 YFSETQ. The CDR3 sequence is 15 residues long. Deletions cut 4 bases from V and 4 bases from J, with 15 bases between.

This clone is a singleton in its sample. Mismatch with germline at one junction end may stem from a read error. The gene calls are TRBV5-1 and TRBJ2-7; 9 bases match TRBD1. The CDR3 totals 14 residues. The germline V gene has CDR1 SGHRS and CDR2 YFSETQ. The CDR3 loop is CAGRLTGGNYEQYF. In DNA form, the CDR3 reads TGCGCCGGCAGGTTGACAGGGGGAAACTACGAGCAGTACTTC.

The J gene is TRBJ2-7, the V gene TRBV28, with TRBD2 matching over 11 bases. The CDR3 is 13 residues long. The germline gives CDR1 MDHEN, CDR2 SYDVKM. V was clipped by 7 bases and J by 3 bases; unmatched bases: 2. The DNA for the CDR3 is TGTGCCAGCATCACTAGCGGGGGCTACGAGCAGTACTTC. It yields the protein CASITSGGYEQYF.

This chain links TRBV5-1 with TRBJ2-7; no clear D. Germline lookup yields CDR1 SGHRS and CDR2 YFSETQ. The CDR3 spans 11 residues. The ends were cut back, 5 bases at V and 4 bases at J, with 7 bases in the middle. The CDR3 DNA reads TGCGCCAGCAGTGGCTCATACGAGCAGTACTTC. It is translated as CASSGSYEQYF.

The chain is built from TRBV27 and TRBJ1-6; 7 positions match TRBD1. The V gene end was trimmed by 5 bases and the J gene end by 3 bases; junction bases not matched to a gene: 4. In germline, CDR1 is MNHEY, CDR2 SMNVEV (reference sequence). CDR3 length: 15 residues. The CDR3 nucleotides read TGTGCCAGCAGTCCTCGGGACAGCTATAATTCACCCCTCCACTTT. Translating it yields CASSPRDSYNSPLHF.

In DNA form, the CDR3 reads TGTGCCAGCAATGGGGCTTACTCCTACAATGAGCAGTTCTTC. Its translation: CASNGAYSYNEQFF. V and J are TRBV9 and TRBJ2-1, with D perhaps matching TRBD1 (5 bases). The germline V and J ends were trimmed by 6 bases and 0 bases, with 10 bases remaining between them. Germline values: CDR1 SGDLS, CDR2 YYNGEE. The CDR3 has 14 residues.

This chain uses TRBV6-4 with TRBJ2-1; 11 bases agree with TRBD2. Germline V CDR1 and CDR2: MRHNA, SNTAGT. The CDR3 is 16 residues long. After removal of 3 bases from V and 9 bases from J, the junction contained 10 bases not matched to a gene. The CDR3 sequence is CASSEEGTSGSGEQFF. The DNA of the CDR3 is TGTGCCAGCAGTGAGGAAGGGACTAGCGGTTCGGGTGAGCAGTTCTTC.

This chain uses TRBV7-9 with TRBJ1-2; tentative D call: TRBD1 (6 bases). This CDR3 comprises 18 residues. Germline values: CDR1 SEHNR, CDR2 FQNEAQ (reference sequence). Trimming stripped 1 base from V and 3 bases from J, with 21 bases between. The CDR3 nucleotides read TGTGCCAGCAGCTTAGACCCTGCTGGGGGGGGGCGCGACTATGGCTACACCTTC. Amino acids: CASSLDPAGGGRDYGYTF.

The chain is built from TRBV5-4 and TRBJ1-1, with D maybe TRBD1 (6 bases). Germline V lookup: CDR1 SGHNT, CDR2 YYREEE (reference sequence). V shed 0 bases and J shed 0 bases, with 9 bases lying between them. The CDR3 is 15 amino acids. The CDR3 DNA is TGTGCCAGCAGCTTGGTGGGGGCCCTGAACACTGAAGCTTTCTTT. Protein: CASSLVGALNTEAFF.